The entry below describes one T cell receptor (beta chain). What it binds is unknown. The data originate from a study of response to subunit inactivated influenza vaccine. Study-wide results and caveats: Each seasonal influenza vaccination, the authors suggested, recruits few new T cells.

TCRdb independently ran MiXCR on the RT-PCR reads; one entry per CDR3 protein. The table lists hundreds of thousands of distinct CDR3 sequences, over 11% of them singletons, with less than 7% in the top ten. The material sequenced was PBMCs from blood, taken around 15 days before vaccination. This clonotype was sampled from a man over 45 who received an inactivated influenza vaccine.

The CDR3 sequence is CASSLRGGGAGEKLFF. The CDR3 DNA follows: TGCGCCAGCAGCCTCCGTGGAGGCGGGGCTGGGGAAAAACTGTTTTTT. The genes are TRBV4-3 and TRBJ1-4; TRBD1 is a possible D gene (5 bases). Germline CDR1 is LGHNA and CDR2 is YSLEER. Trimming took 4 bases from V and 8 from J, leaving 20 bases between them. CDR3 length equals 16 residues.